The rows below give T cell receptor beta chains drawn from one sample of a study of T cell responses to AZD1222 COVID-19 vaccine. Only in-frame clones appear in the TCRdb table, and some are missing; sequencing was by immunoSEQ multiplex PCR. This table has 200,000 to 250,000 clones, more than 85% appearing once. The sample was peripheral blood, taken on day 0 of MenACWY control vaccination. The origin of the receptors is an adult in good health. Both conserved end residues are part of each CDR3. The order of the fields is J gene, V gene, CDR3 protein.

>TRBJ1-6|TRBV7-2
CASSSGQAYSPLHF
>TRBJ2-2|TRBV9
CASSVAAVNTGELFF
>TRBJ2-5|TRBV29-1
CSVEDWDSDTAQETQYF
>TRBJ2-7|TRBV6-2/TRBV6-3
CASSYGGAGSYEQYF
>TRBJ2-6|TRBV19
CASSIGGGTGANVLTF
>TRBJ2-7|TRBV4-1
CASSQKVGPGHEQYF
>TRBJ1-2|TRBV6-1
CASSFPQGNYGYTF
>TRBJ1-5|TRBV5-1
CASSTDSNQPQHF
>TRBJ2-7|TRBV10-2
CASRTTYEQYF
>TRBJ2-7|TRBV2
CASSVRGYGLYEQYF
>TRBJ1-6|TRBV7-2
CASSNRQGTPLHF
>TRBJ1-1|TRBV29-1
CSVSDSRTEAFF
>TRBJ2-7|TRBV5-4
CASSNTGTSSYEQYF
>TRBJ1-6|TRBV18
CASSPGTSHSPLHF
>TRBJ2-5|TRBV5-1
CASSPGLQGQETQYF
>TRBJ2-7|TRBV28
CASNLGQVYEQYF
>TRBJ2-1|TRBV19
CASSNPKSGGAGNEQFF
>TRBJ2-5|TRBV10-1
CASSEAPRETQYF
>TRBJ1-5|TRBV30
CAWSLRGLLNQPQHF
>TRBJ1-2|TRBV9
CASSVAGYGYTF
>TRBJ2-7|TRBV19
CARRTGEYEQYF
>TRBJ2-7|TRBV5-6
CASSHRGRSYEQYF
>TRBJ1-5|TRBV6-5
CASTPGTGSNQPQHF
>TRBJ2-1|TRBV7-9
CASSLAGATGVF
>TRBJ1-5|TRBV19
CASSRTGMGNQPQHF
>TRBJ2-3|TRBV6-5
CAGALSFGTDTQYF
>TRBJ2-7|TRBV6-5
CASSYQPTGDDEQYF
>TRBJ2-2|TRBV3-1/TRBV3-2
CASSHIISGELFF
>TRBJ2-7|TRBV19
CASSPWAGIYEQYF
>TRBJ1-1|TRBV4-3
CASSQEAGRGTEAFF
>TRBJ2-1|TRBV19
CASSPLAWSYNEQFF
>TRBJ1-6|TRBV4-1
CASSQESARESPLHF
>TRBJ1-1|TRBV4-1
CASSQVSGINTEAFF
>TRBJ2-7|TRBV5-6
CASSSRDGKRYEQYF
>TRBJ1-5|TRBV19
CASKGQGDQPQHF
>TRBJ1-4|TRBV6-5
CASRGSGTVTEKLFF
>TRBJ2-7|TRBV5-5
CASSLGVGIDYEQYF
>TRBJ1-2|TRBV27
CASSLNRRTNYGYTF
>TRBJ1-6|TRBV3-1/TRBV3-2
CASSQYPNSPLHF
>TRBJ2-1|TRBV3-1/TRBV3-2
CASSHLPAQEQFF
>TRBJ1-6|TRBV18
CASSPQGVTYNSPLHF
>TRBJ1-6|TRBV19
CASQGFNSPLHF
>TRBJ1-1|TRBV6-5
CASSWTVNTEAFF
>TRBJ2-2|TRBV18
CASSPPHRGQGTGELFF
>TRBJ1-3|TRBV6-5
CASHPRTGVGNTIYF
>TRBJ1-1|TRBV2
CASSVQGPPEAFF
>TRBJ1-5|TRBV2
CASTARRDQPQHF
>TRBJ2-7|TRBV6-5
CASKPPKGVSGQYF
>TRBJ1-6|TRBV10-3
CAISESQGGSYSPLHF
>TRBJ2-5|TRBV29-1
CSVATGIGQGQETQYF
>TRBJ1-6|TRBV3-1/TRBV3-2
CASSQSGDGSPLHF
>TRBJ1-4|TRBV28
CASSLTGTGSVKLFF